This T cell receptor (beta chain) came from a study of CD8+CD57+ T cells in acquired aplastic anemia. As for the study in general: Sorted CD4+ plus CD8+ cells gave DNA averaging about 3.2 ug.

Points from the study as a whole: Between patients and controls, about 30 CD8+ CDR3 sequences were found in common.

All sequencing subjects had displayed CD8+CD57+ cell expansion on flow cytometry. All patients had severe acquired aplastic anemia. Genomic DNA was employed as the template in profiling TCR beta VDJ and CDR3. A single record per CDR3 protein comes from TCRdb applying MiXCR to the reads. The sample consists of approximately 220,000 distinct CDR3 sequences, under 55% of them appearing once. With regard to this clonotype: What it binds is not known.

This CDR3 has 13 residues. V lost 1 base and J 4 bases, leaving 7 bases between the germline ends. Looked up from germline, CDR1 is SNHLY and CDR2 is FYNNEI. The TCR sequence derives from a human donor with aplastic anemia. This rearrangement joins TRBV2 to TRBJ1-2; maybe TRBD1 (5 bases). The sequenced sample was sorted CD4+, CD8+, or CD8+CD57+ T cells (not recorded which) from PBMCs. The CDR3 loop is CASSEEGIYGYTF. The CDR3 coding sequence is TGTGCCAGCAGTGAAGAGGGGATCTATGGCTACACCTTC.